This T cell receptor beta chain originates from a study of blood T cell repertoires in COVID-19. Trimming cost V 5 bases and J 3 bases, with 13 bases left between them. The CDR3 loop spans 14 amino acids. CDR1 and CDR2 from the germline V gene are MRHNA and SNTAGT. Study processing details: From reference gene primer amplification, estimates of nucleated cell counts were derived. Clones were read by immunoSEQ multiplex PCR, and TCRdb kept only the in-frame ones, dropping some. V, J and clone size are taken as reported in that table, and D and trimming were inferred from the DNA itself. The table lists around 58,000 clones, over 65% of them singletons.

This sequence joins TRBV6-4 and TRBJ1-2; no definite D call. The source is a human donor in a cohort sampled during active COVID-19. Source material: peripheral blood. CDR3 DNA: TGTGCCAGCAGTCCGGAGAATCGGGACTATGGCTACACCTTC. It specifies CASSPENRDYGYTF.